This T cell receptor (beta chain) derives from a study of patients and donors after allogeneic stem cell transplantation. TCRdb re-called the RT-PCR reads through MiXCR, storing one row per CDR3 protein. The sample yields about 960,000 distinct CDR3 sequences, about a sixth seen once. The table lists this clonotype with a few counts. CDR3 length equals 13 residues. Germline assignment: CDR1 LGHDT and CDR2 YNNKEL (reference sequence). V gave up 3 bases and J gave up 6 bases; unmatched junction bases: 2. The source is a human donor who was either an allogeneic HSCT recipient or a stem cell or donor lymphocyte infusion donor (not recorded which). It is not recorded whose cells these are; they may come from a transplant donor. Sequencing was carried out using blood, either unsorted or a sorted T cell fraction (not recorded which). The chain couples TRBV3-1 to TRBJ1-2, with 9 bases lining up with TRBD1. CDR3 amino acids: CASSHRQGDGYTF. The CDR3 nucleotides read TGTGCCAGCAGCCACCGACAGGGGGATGGCTACACCTTC.